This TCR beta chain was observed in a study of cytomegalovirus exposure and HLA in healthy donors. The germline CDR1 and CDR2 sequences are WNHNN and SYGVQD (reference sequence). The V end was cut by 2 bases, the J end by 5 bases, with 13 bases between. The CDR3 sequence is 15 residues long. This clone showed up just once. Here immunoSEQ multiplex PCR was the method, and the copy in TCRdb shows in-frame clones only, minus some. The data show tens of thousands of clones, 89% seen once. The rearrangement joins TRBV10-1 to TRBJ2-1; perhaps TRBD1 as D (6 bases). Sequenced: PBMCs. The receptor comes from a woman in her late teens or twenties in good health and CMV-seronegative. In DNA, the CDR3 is TGCGCCAGCAGTGAGGGGGGCGCAGGGGACAATGAGCAGTTCTTC. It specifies CASSEGGAGDNEQFF.